This entry is about one T cell receptor beta chain. Its antigen remains unidentified. The sample belongs to a study of CD8+ T cells in alopecia areata. Background on the study: Patients received oral tofacitinib, 5 to 10 mg twice daily, for moderate-to-severe alopecia areata. Tofacitinib therapy lasting 6 to 18 months was followed by 6 months off drug. Findings of the study overall: Among the top 100, expanded CD8+ clones, as well as scalp clonality, were significantly decreased by tofacitinib.

This CDR3 is built from 14 residues. With 4 bases removed from V and 7 bases from J, the gap between germline ends came to 14 bases. In germline, CDR1 is SGDLS, CDR2 YYNGEE. Treatment defined: oral pan-JAK inhibitor, 5-10 mg twice daily. PBMC-derived CD4+ and CD8+ T cells were sorted. Isolated RNA was reverse transcribed into cDNA used as the sequencing template. Sequencing used immunoSEQ multiplex PCR; TCRdb keeps in-frame clones, though not all of them. This table has about 200,000 clones, 55% to 70% appearing once. The specimen was CD4+ T cells sorted from blood, collected at week 4, from a patient treated with tofacitinib. The chain joins TRBV9 to TRBJ2-2; D is ambiguous. The receptor comes from a human donor with alopecia areata. DNA of the CDR3: TGTGCCAGCAGCACCCTCACCCCCCGCGGGGAGCTGTTTTTT. Its protein product is CASSTLTPRGELFF. The whole variable domain, remainder taken from reference TRBV9 and TRBJ2-2, is DSGVTQTPKHLITATGQRVTLRCSPRSGDLSVYWYQQSLDQGLQFLIQYYNGEERAKGNILERFSAQQFPDLHSELNLSSLELGDSALYFCASSTLTPRGELFFGEGSRLTVL.